The clone carrying this T cell receptor beta chain was counted between two and nine times. Its antigen is still unknown. Following RNA extraction, reverse transcription yielded cDNA that acted as the sequencing template. Measured with immunoSEQ multiplex PCR; TCRdb has only the in-frame clones, and not every one. The sample shows around 190,000 clones, around three fifths of them seen only once. Investigators sorted PBMCs to obtain both CD4+ and CD8+ T cells. This record comes from a study of CD8+ T cells in alopecia areata. This CDR3 spans 11 amino acids. Per the germline V gene, CDR1 is LNHNV and CDR2 is YYDKDF (reference sequence). Trimming took off 5 bases at V and 6 bases at J, with 7 bases between the two ends. Study findings and constraints: Sequence data from scalp samples additionally include resident alphabeta T cells of normal skin. Lesional scalp, especially alopecia totalis/universalis, showed higher clonality than normal scalp.

This TCR came from a human donor in good health. Specimen: CD8+ T cells sorted from blood. The chain links TRBV15 to TRBJ1-2; TRBD1 is a possible D gene (5 bases). CDR3 loop: CATSSGDGYTF. CDR3 nucleotide sequence: TGTGCCACCAGCTCGGGGGATGGCTACACCTTC.